The rows below give T cell receptor beta chains drawn from one sample of a study of cytomegalovirus exposure and HLA in healthy donors. The assay was immunoSEQ multiplex PCR, and TCRdb's table has in-frame clones only and misses some. In total, the table holds some 62,000 clones. Sequenced input: PBMCs. All receptors come from a man between 25 and 39 years old in good health and CMV-seropositive. Both conserved end residues are part of each CDR3. The D gene is left open where the match is weak.

V gene: TRBV2; D gene: -; J gene: TRBJ1-3; CDR3 DNA: TGTGCCAGCAGTGAACAGGGGACGGGAAACACCATATATTTT; CDR3 protein: CASSEQGTGNTIYF
V gene: TRBV9; D gene: TRBD1; J gene: TRBJ2-7; CDR3 DNA: TGTGCCAGCATCCCGGCTCGGACAGGGGGCTCCTACGAGCAGTACTTC; CDR3 protein: CASIPARTGGSYEQYF
V gene: TRBV6-5; D gene: -; J gene: TRBJ1-1; CDR3 DNA: TGTGCCAGCAGTTATAGTAGGGGTAGTACTGAAGATTTCTTT; CDR3 protein: CASSYSRGSTEDFF
V gene: TRBV5-1; D gene: -; J gene: TRBJ2-7; CDR3 DNA: TGCGCCAGCAGCTTGGGTCCAACCAGCTCCTACGAGCAGTACTTC; CDR3 protein: CASSLGPTSSYEQYF
V gene: TRBV6-1; D gene: TRBD2; J gene: TRBJ2-7; CDR3 DNA: TGTGCCAGCAGTGAAGGGACTAGCGGGAGCTACGAGCAGTACTTC; CDR3 protein: CASSEGTSGSYEQYF
V gene: TRBV6-6; D gene: TRBD1; J gene: TRBJ1-2; CDR3 DNA: TGTGCCAGCAGTAGATACAGGGGTGGCTACACCTTC; CDR3 protein: CASSRYRGGYTF
V gene: TRBV2; D gene: -; J gene: TRBJ2-5; CDR3 DNA: TGTGCCAGCAGCCGCGCGGGCCAAGAGACCCAGTACTTC; CDR3 protein: CASSRAGQETQYF
V gene: TRBV19; D gene: TRBD1; J gene: TRBJ2-7; CDR3 DNA: TGTGCCAGTAGTATTGTGGGGACAGGCGTCGGAGAGCAGTACTTC; CDR3 protein: CASSIVGTGVGEQYF
V gene: TRBV7-9; D gene: -; J gene: TRBJ1-1; CDR3 DNA: TGTGCCAGCAGCCCGAAGGTCCTGGACTACACTGAAGCTTTCTTT; CDR3 protein: CASSPKVLDYTEAFF
V gene: TRBV29-1; D gene: TRBD1; J gene: TRBJ1-1; CDR3 DNA: TGCAGCGTTCAGACAGGGCGGACTGAAGCTTTCTTT; CDR3 protein: CSVQTGRTEAFF
V gene: TRBV6-5; D gene: TRBD1; J gene: TRBJ1-2; CDR3 DNA: TGTGCCAGCACCAGGACAGGGGATGGTGGCTACACCTTC; CDR3 protein: CASTRTGDGGYTF
V gene: TRBV27; D gene: TRBD1; J gene: TRBJ2-7; CDR3 DNA: TGTGCCAGCAGATCAACAGGGGAAGAGCAGTACTTC; CDR3 protein: CASRSTGEEQYF
V gene: TRBV6-1; D gene: -; J gene: TRBJ2-5; CDR3 DNA: TGTGCCAGCAGTGAGAAAACAGGGAACGTTGAGACCCAGTACTTC; CDR3 protein: CASSEKTGNVETQYF
V gene: TRBV5-5; D gene: TRBD2; J gene: TRBJ2-1; CDR3 DNA: TGTGCCAGCAGCTTGACTAGCGGGAGCTACAATGAGCAGTTCTTC; CDR3 protein: CASSLTSGSYNEQFF
V gene: TRBV9; D gene: TRBD2; J gene: TRBJ2-1; CDR3 DNA: TGTGCCAGCAGCGTAGGGGGACTAGCGGTGGATGAGCAGTTCTTC; CDR3 protein: CASSVGGLAVDEQFF
V gene: TRBV30; D gene: TRBD2; J gene: TRBJ2-1; CDR3 DNA: TGTGCCTGGAGTTCTACTAGCGACGACAATGAGCAGTTCTTC; CDR3 protein: CAWSSTSDDNEQFF
V gene: TRBV6-5; D gene: -; J gene: TRBJ1-1; CDR3 DNA: TGTGCCAGCCCCTACCGGGAAGCTTTCTTT; CDR3 protein: CASPYREAFF
V gene: TRBV29-1; D gene: TRBD1; J gene: TRBJ1-1; CDR3 DNA: TGCAGCGCACAGGGGGACACTGAAGCTTTCTTT; CDR3 protein: CSAQGDTEAFF
V gene: TRBV10-3; D gene: TRBD1; J gene: TRBJ1-3; CDR3 DNA: TGTGCCATCGGACAGGGAGGTGGAAACACCATATATTTT; CDR3 protein: CAIGQGGGNTIYF
V gene: TRBV5-5; D gene: -; J gene: TRBJ2-2; CDR3 DNA: TGTGCCAGCAGCTTATTTCTAGTGGGAGACTACAGCGGGGAGCTGTTTTTT; CDR3 protein: CASSLFLVGDYSGELFF
V gene: TRBV27; D gene: -; J gene: TRBJ1-6; CDR3 DNA: TGTGCCAGCAGTTTATCCGGGAAAGCTAATTCACCCCTACACTTT; CDR3 protein: CASSLSGKANSPLHF
V gene: TRBV11-3; D gene: -; J gene: TRBJ2-7; CDR3 DNA: TGTGCCAGCAGCTTAGACGCAGTATATTCCTACGAGCAGTACTTC; CDR3 protein: CASSLDAVYSYEQYF
V gene: TRBV27; D gene: -; J gene: TRBJ2-7; CDR3 DNA: TGTGCCAGCAGAGACAGCTCCTACGAGCAGTACTTC; CDR3 protein: CASRDSSYEQYF